The 16 T cell receptor beta chains presented below share a single source sample, sequenced in a study of T cells in Graves' hyperthyroidism and ophthalmopathy. The investigators amplified TCR beta CDR3 regions from RNA transcripts. When the TCR CDR3 underwent first-round RT-PCR, the HTBI primer set was used. TCRdb itself ran the multiplex PCR reads through MiXCR, one entry per CDR3 protein. Here the sample spans hundreds of thousands of distinct CDR3 sequences, around 15% being singletons. Sample: blood. Receptors originate from a woman between 18 and 29 years old with Graves' hyperthyroidism.

This clonotype was seen a handful of times. The chain uses TRBV4-1 and TRBJ1-1; D is unclear. The CDR3 consists of 16 residues. The germline V and J ends were trimmed by 1 base and 0 bases, with 12 bases remaining between them. Germline V gives CDR1 MGHRA, CDR2 YSYEKL. The chain's CDR3 is CASSQGNYIMNTEAFF. DNA for the CDR3: TGCGCCAGCAGCCAAGGGAACTATATTATGAACACTGAAGCTTTCTTT.

This clonotype was counted ten times or more. The rearrangement joins TRBV6-4 to TRBJ2-3, with 10 bases aligning to TRBD2. The CDR3 has 15 residues. V was clipped by 6 bases and J by 2 bases; unmatched bases: 5. The germline V gene has CDR1 MRHNA and CDR2 SNTAGT. The CDR3 DNA is TGTGCCAGCAGCCCCGGGACTAGCGACACAGATACGCAGTATTTT. Amino acid sequence: CASSPGTSDTDTQYF.

At least ten counts were recorded for this clonotype. The chain uses TRBV12-3 or TRBV12-4 and TRBJ2-5, with a possible D match to TRBD1 (5 bases). Trimming took 5 bases from V and 0 from J, leaving 19 bases between them. The CDR3 is 17 residues long. The CDR3 loop reads CASSIWVTGHDQETQYF. Here the CDR3 DNA reads TGTGCCAGCAGTATTTGGGTTACCGGACACGACCAAGAGACCCAGTACTTC.

This clonotype has ten or more counts. V is TRBV28 and J is TRBJ2-7; perhaps TRBD2 as D (5 bases). CDR3 length equals 14 residues. The germline CDR1 and CDR2 sequences are MDHEN and SYDVKM. Trimming cost V 1 base and J 2 bases, with 9 bases left between them. CDR3 sequence: CASSLSPGTYEQYF. CDR3 DNA sequence: TGTGCCAGCAGTTTATCCCCGGGGACCTACGAGCAGTACTTC.

The chain employs TRBV28 and TRBJ1-6, with 7 bases lining up with TRBD1. Losses at the gene ends were 4 bases for V and 8 bases for J; bases not matched to a gene: 8. This CDR3 spans 15 amino acids. CDR1 is MDHEN and CDR2 is SYDVKM in the germline V gene. CDR3 protein: CASSSRQGPDSPLHF. Here the CDR3 DNA reads TGTGCCAGCAGTTCCAGACAGGGTCCTGATTCACCCCTCCACTTT.

This clonotype was recorded at least ten times. The V and J genes are TRBV13 and TRBJ1-6; D gene uncertain. V lost 6 bases and J 6 bases, leaving 9 bases between the germline ends. This CDR3 spans 13 amino acids. Germline V gives CDR1 PRHDT, CDR2 FYEKMQ (reference sequence). CDR3 loop: CASSSKFNSPLHF. CDR3 bases: TGTGCCAGCAGTTCCAAATTTAATTCACCCCTCCACTTT.

This clonotype was observed at least ten times. V usage is TRBV6-2 or TRBV6-3 and J usage is TRBJ2-1; 8 nucleotides match TRBD2. J was trimmed by 3 bases and V by 4 bases; bases with no gene match: 11. The CDR3 has 17 residues. The V gene's germline CDR1 is MNHEY and CDR2 SVGEGT. CDR3 in DNA: TGTGCCAGCAGTTTCCCCAGACTAGCGTCGGGCTACAATGAGCAGTTCTTC. Amino acid sequence: CASSFPRLASGYNEQFF.

In its sample, this clonotype was seen a few times. The chain joins TRBV9 to TRBJ1-3, with unresolved D. V lost 3 bases, J lost 5 bases, and 6 bases lay in between. The length of the CDR3 is 12 residues. Germline CDR1 SGDLS, CDR2 YYNGEE. CDR3 in amino acids: CASSGYRNTIYF. The CDR3 region has the DNA TGTGCCAGCAGCGGCTATCGAAACACCATATATTTT.

This clonotype has ten or more counts. The CDR3 protein is CASKNGRAWDYEQYF. The CDR3 DNA is TGTGCCAGCAAAAACGGTAGGGCGTGGGACTACGAGCAGTACTTC. The chain uses TRBV6-2 or TRBV6-3 and TRBJ2-7; D unclear. The CDR3 has 15 amino acids. Trimming took 7 bases from V and 3 from J, leaving 19 bases between them. Looked up from germline, CDR1 is MNHEY and CDR2 is SVGEGT.

V gene TRBV4-1 combines with J gene TRBJ2-3, with D possibly TRBD1 on 5 matching bases. The V gene lost 6 bases and the J gene lost 3 bases, with 13 bases spanning the gap. Germline V CDR1 and CDR2: MGHRA, YSYEKL. There are 14 residues in the CDR3. CDR3 sequence reads: CASRLRVGTDTQYF. CDR3 DNA sequence: TGCGCCAGCAGGCTCAGGGTAGGGACAGATACGCAGTATTTT.

The genes are TRBV7-2 and TRBJ1-6, with D perhaps matching TRBD1 (5 bases). V lost 5 bases and J lost 10, with 12 bases in between. The CDR3 has 13 amino acids. Per the germline V gene, CDR1 is SGHTA and CDR2 is FQGNSA. DNA of the CDR3: TGTGCCAGCAGCCAAGACAGTATGTCACCCCTCCACTTT. Protein: CASSQDSMSPLHF.

Many counts were recorded for this clonotype. The V call is TRBV28, the J call TRBJ2-7; no definite D call. The germline V gene encodes CDR1 MDHEN and CDR2 SYDVKM. CDR3 length: 12 amino acids. Trimming shortened V by 2 bases and J by 2 bases, and 4 bases separated the two germline ends. CDR3 residues: CASSLQAYEQYF. The CDR3 coding sequence is TGTGCCAGCAGTTTACAGGCCTACGAGCAGTACTTC.

This clonotype has ten or more counts. The V gene is TRBV20-1, the J gene TRBJ2-2; the D is unclear. In germline, CDR1 is DFQATT, CDR2 SNEGSKA (reference sequence). Trimming stripped 3 bases from V and 0 bases from J, with 5 bases between. This CDR3 has 13 residues. The CDR3 sequence: CSASEPNTGELFF. CDR3 DNA: TGCAGTGCTAGTGAGCCGAACACCGGGGAGCTGTTTTTT.

V and J are TRBV9 and TRBJ2-7; 9 positions agree with TRBD2. The ends lost 3 bases at V and 2 bases at J; junction bases unmatched: 12. The CDR3 length is 17 residues. The germline V gene has CDR1 SGDLS and CDR2 YYNGEE. CDR3 DNA sequence: TGTGCCAGCAGCGGAGAGGAGACTAGCGGAAAGACCTACGAGCAGTACTTC. This gives the protein CASSGEETSGKTYEQYF.

This chain joins TRBV6-1 and TRBJ2-3, with TRBD1 matching over 10 bases. V was clipped by 6 bases and J by 5 bases; unmatched bases: 8. The CDR3 has 15 residues. CDR1 is MNHNS, CDR2 SASEGT, per germline. The CDR3 loop is CASRVSGTGEDTQYF. The CDR3 DNA reads as TGTGCCAGCAGGGTCTCCGGGACAGGGGAAGATACGCAGTATTTT.

There are many counts of this clonotype. The genes are TRBV28 and TRBJ1-2; D not resolved. Germline V gives CDR1 MDHEN, CDR2 SYDVKM. CDR3 length: 12 amino acids. Trimming stripped 4 bases from V and 8 bases from J, with 11 bases between. CDR3 coding DNA: TGTGCCAGCAGTTCCACTCGATGGGGCTACACCTTC. Its translation is CASSSTRWGYTF.